These 30 T cell receptor beta chains came from one sample sequenced in a study of technical replicates of blood from a handful of donors. This table comes from immunoSEQ multiplex PCR, and its TCRdb copy is limited to in-frame clones, with some not included. The data contain fewer than 90,000 clones, about 94% of them singletons. Input material: T cells isolated from PBMCs. The origin of the receptors is a human donor in good health.

The chain employs TRBV7-8 and TRBJ2-3; no clear D. Per the germline V gene, CDR1 is SGHVS and CDR2 is FQNEAQ. The V gene lost 1 base and the J gene lost 0 bases, with 8 bases spanning the gap. The CDR3 totals 15 residues. CDR3 protein: CASSLGVSSTDTQYF. CDR3 DNA: TGTGCCAGCAGCTTAGGTGTCTCTAGCACAGATACGCAGTATTTT.

Of note for this clone: Mismatch with germline at one junction end may stem from a read error. The chain recombines TRBV7-7 with TRBJ2-1; TRBD1 might be the D (5 bases). Germline V lookup: CDR1 SSHAT, CDR2 FNYEAQ (reference sequence). The CDR3 totals 13 residues. CDR3 nucleotides: TGTGCTAGCAGCTTAGGCCAGGGCGATGAGCAGTTCTTC. This sequence encodes CASSLGQGDEQFF.

The chain carries TRBV28 and TRBJ2-7, with a tentative D call TRBD2 (5 bases). The CDR3 has 15 residues. Trimming shortened V by 5 bases and J by 6 bases, and 20 bases separated the two germline ends. Per germline, CDR1 MDHEN and CDR2 SYDVKM. This chain's CDR3 is CASSAGLWGMGEQYF. CDR3 bases: TGTGCCAGCAGTGCAGGACTGTGGGGTATGGGCGAGCAGTACTTC.

The rearrangement joins TRBV5-8 to TRBJ2-3, with 7 bases matching TRBD1. Germline CDR1 SGHTS, CDR2 YDEGEE. This CDR3 is built from 15 residues. The J segment lost 2 bases and the V segment lost 4 bases, leaving 7 bases of the junction unmatched. The CDR3 region has the DNA TGTGCCAGCAGCGCACCGGACAGGATCACAGATACGCAGTATTTT. Protein: CASSAPDRITDTQYF.

This chain links TRBV11-3 with TRBJ1-3; possibly TRBD1 for D (5 bases). Trimming took off 3 bases at V and 0 bases at J, with 6 bases between the two ends. Germline V lookup: CDR1 SGHNT, CDR2 YENEEA. CDR3 size: 14 residues. The CDR3 protein is CASSLGLSGNTIYF. For the CDR3, the DNA is TGTGCCAGCAGCTTGGGGCTCTCTGGAAACACCATATATTTT.

This chain uses TRBV7-3 with TRBJ2-1, with 12 bases that match TRBD2. Germline loops: CDR1 SGHTA, CDR2 FQGTGA. The V segment lost 3 bases and the J segment 7 bases; nucleotides outside the gene matches: 1. The CDR3 is made up of 14 amino acids. The CDR3 coding sequence is TGTGCCAGCAGCTTTCTAGCGGGAGGGAATGAGCAGTTCTTC. It is translated as CASSFLAGGNEQFF.

The rearrangement links TRBV10-3 to TRBJ2-1, with D possibly TRBD1 on 6 matching bases. Trimming pared 7 bases from V and 0 bases from J, leaving 13 bases between. Germline loops: CDR1 ENHRY, CDR2 SYGVKD. The CDR3 spans 15 residues. CDR3 DNA: TGTGCCATCAAGGAAACAGGGAGCTCCTACAATGAGCAGTTCTTC. Protein product: CAIKETGSSYNEQFF.

The rearrangement joins TRBV13 to TRBJ2-7, with D possibly being TRBD1 (5 bases). The CDR3 totals 17 residues. CDR1 and CDR2 (germline): PRHDT, FYEKMQ (reference sequence). Trimming took 5 bases from V and 0 from J, leaving 20 bases between them. The CDR3 DNA reads as TGTGCCAGCAGCCATACCGAGGCAGGGCTCTCCTCCTACGAGCAGTACTTC. Amino acids: CASSHTEAGLSSYEQYF.

J is TRBJ2-1 and V is TRBV6-1, with 8 positions matching TRBD1. Trimming at V came to 8 bases and at J to 8 bases, leaving 14 bases not matched to a gene. The CDR3 contains 15 residues. Germline V gene sequence: CDR1 MNHNS, CDR2 SASEGT. The CDR3 DNA sequence: TGTGCCAGCCAAAGCCCTTGGACAGGGCGCCATGAGCAGTTCTTC. Translating it yields CASQSPWTGRHEQFF.

In this sample, this clone turned up once. The CDR3 spells CASSVLAGYETQYF. DNA of the CDR3: TGTGCCAGCAGTGTACTAGCGGGATATGAGACCCAGTACTTC. The chain employs TRBV5-4 and TRBJ2-5; 10 bases fit TRBD2. Germline lookup yields CDR1 SGHNT and CDR2 YYREEE (reference sequence). The V gene end was trimmed by 5 bases and the J gene end by 5 bases; junction bases not matched to a gene: 6. The CDR3 contains 14 residues. Full variable domain (remainder filled in from reference TRBV5-4 and TRBJ2-5): ETGVTQSPTHLIKTRGQQVTLRCSSQSGHNTVSWYQQALGQGPQFIFQYYREEENGRGNFPPRFSGLQFPNYSSELNVNALELDDSALYLCASSVLAGYETQYFGPGTRLLVL.

This clone is a singleton in its sample. The chain combines TRBV19 with TRBJ1-1; possible D gene TRBD1, 5 bases. This CDR3 contains 13 residues. Trimming removed 6 bases at V and 3 bases at J, with 11 bases between. Germline values: CDR1 LNHDA, CDR2 SQIVND (reference sequence). DNA of the CDR3: TGTGCCAGTAGGGACAAGCGGGACACTGAAGCTTTCTTT. Protein product: CASRDKRDTEAFF.

The chain joins TRBV9 to TRBJ2-1; TRBD2 might be the D (7 bases). V dropped 2 bases and J dropped 5 bases, with 14 bases sitting between them. Germline assignment: CDR1 SGDLS and CDR2 YYNGEE. This CDR3 contains 15 residues. CDR3 in DNA: TGTGCCAGCAGCGTCCCGGGGGGCCCTAACAATGAGCAGTTCTTC. Encoded protein: CASSVPGGPNNEQFF.

The chain couples TRBV7-2 to TRBJ1-1; TRBD1 matches at 10 bases. Germline trimming cut 1 base from V and 1 base from J; bases unmatched to any gene: 0. CDR1 and CDR2 from the germline V gene are SGHTA and FQGNSA. The CDR3 contains 15 residues. In DNA, the CDR3 is TGTGCCAGCAGCTTAGGGACAGGGGGGAACACTGAAGCTTTCTTT. It codes for CASSLGTGGNTEAFF. The entire variable domain, with the rest obtained from reference TRBV7-2 and TRBJ1-1, is as follows: GAGVSQSPSNKVTEKGKDVELRCDPISGHTALYWYRQSLGQGLEFLIYFQGNSAPDKSGLPSDRFSAERTGGSVSTLTIQRTQQEDSAVYLCASSLGTGGNTEAFFGQGTRLTVV.

The chain joins TRBV7-8 to TRBJ2-3; TRBD2 is a possible D gene (5 bases). Trimming pared 3 bases from V and 0 bases from J, leaving 13 bases between. CDR3 length: 16 amino acids. CDR1 SGHVS and CDR2 FQNEAQ come from the germline V gene. The CDR3: CASSLSSRTSTDTQYF. The CDR3 DNA sequence: TGTGCCAGCAGCTTGTCGTCCAGGACTAGCACAGATACGCAGTATTTT. Variable domain in full (rest from reference TRBV7-8 and TRBJ2-3): GAGVSQSPRYKVAKRGQDVALRCDPISGHVSLFWYQQALGQGPEFLTYFQNEAQLDKSGLPSDRFFAERPEGSVSTLKIQRTQQEDSAVYLCASSLSSRTSTDTQYFGPGTRLTVL.

This sequence joins TRBV2 and TRBJ1-2; a possible D gene is TRBD1 (5 bases). Germline values: CDR1 SNHLY, CDR2 FYNNEI. The CDR3 spans 11 residues. Trimming stripped 7 bases from V and 5 bases from J, with 8 bases between. CDR3 DNA sequence: TGTGCCAGCATGACAGAGTATGGCTACACCTTC. Translated, it gives CASMTEYGYTF.

The chain employs TRBV28 and TRBJ1-5; D gene unclear. This CDR3 comprises 13 residues. Germline CDR1 MDHEN, CDR2 SYDVKM. V lost 6 bases to trimming and J lost 11 bases, with 17 bases between them. DNA of the CDR3: TGTGCCAGCAGCCCCGTGAGGTCGCGGACCCAGCATTTT. This codes for CASSPVRSRTQHF.

V and J are TRBV5-4 and TRBJ2-6; a possible D gene is TRBD1 (6 bases). Looked up from germline, CDR1 is SGHNT and CDR2 is YYREEE (reference sequence). Trimming stripped 7 bases from V and 8 bases from J, with 13 bases between. The CDR3 is 13 amino acids. CDR3 coding DNA: TGTGCCAGCCATTACAGGGAAACCAACGTCCTGACTTTC. This encodes CASHYRETNVLTF. Drawing the rest from reference TRBV5-4 and TRBJ2-6, the complete variable domain is ETGVTQSPTHLIKTRGQQVTLRCSSQSGHNTVSWYQQALGQGPQFIFQYYREEENGRGNFPPRFSGLQFPNYSSELNVNALELDDSALYLCASHYRETNVLTFGAGSRLTVL.

This chain links TRBV19 with TRBJ1-5; perhaps TRBD1 as D (5 bases). CDR1 and CDR2 from the germline V gene are LNHDA and SQIVND (reference sequence). CDR3 size: 13 residues. V gave up 7 bases and J gave up 3 bases, with 10 bases separating them. In DNA form, the CDR3 reads TGTGCCAGTATACAGGACGCCAATCAGCCCCAGCATTTT. Residues: CASIQDANQPQHF. Filled out from reference TRBV19 and TRBJ1-5, the complete variable domain reads DGGITQSPKYLFRKEGQNVTLSCEQNLNHDAMYWYRQDPGQGLRLIYYSQIVNDFQKGDIAEGYSVSREKKESFPLTVTSAQKNPTAFYLCASIQDANQPQHFGDGTRLSIL.

The chain is built from TRBV7-8 and TRBJ2-3, with D possibly being TRBD2 (5 bases). CDR3 length: 16 residues. Germline assignment: CDR1 SGHVS and CDR2 FQNEAQ. Between the trimmed V and J ends, which lost 4 bases and 3 bases, there was a span of 17 bases. CDR3 amino acids: CASSYHRGKKTDTQYF. The CDR3 DNA follows: TGTGCCAGCAGCTATCACCGGGGTAAAAAAACAGATACGCAGTATTTT.

The V and J genes are TRBV2 and TRBJ2-7; 12 bases map to TRBD1. CDR1 and CDR2 from the germline V gene are SNHLY and FYNNEI. CDR3 length: 14 residues. J was trimmed by 6 bases and V by 8 bases; bases with no gene match: 8. CDR3 loop: CASVPGQGAVEQYF. The CDR3 coding sequence is TGTGCCAGCGTGCCGGGACAGGGGGCCGTCGAGCAGTACTTC. Full variable domain (remainder filled in from reference TRBV2 and TRBJ2-7): EPEVTQTPSHQVTQMGQEVILRCVPISNHLYFYWYRQILGQKVEFLVSFYNNEISEKSEIFDDQFSVERPDGSNFTLKIRSTKLEDSAMYFCASVPGQGAVEQYFGPGTRLTVT.

This chain joins TRBV2 and TRBJ2-7; D perhaps matches TRBD1 (5 bases). CDR3 size: 15 residues. Trimming removed 4 bases from V and 5 bases from J, with 18 bases in between. CDR1 SNHLY and CDR2 FYNNEI come from the germline V gene. In DNA, the CDR3 is TGTGCCAGCAGTGGAAGCAGGGTAGGGATCCACGAGCAGTACTTC. It yields the protein CASSGSRVGIHEQYF.

The rearrangement uses TRBV4-1 and TRBJ2-7; D remains ambiguous. The CDR3 sequence is 15 residues long. CDR1 is MGHRA, CDR2 YSYEKL, per germline. V was clipped by 1 base and J by 1 base, with 11 bases between them. The CDR3 spells CASSQGRRPSYEQYF. Here the CDR3 DNA reads TGCGCCAGCAGCCAAGGACGCAGGCCATCCTACGAGCAGTACTTC.

The genes are TRBV7-8 and TRBJ1-5; D gene ambiguous. Trimming pared 1 base from V and 0 bases from J, leaving 7 bases between. This CDR3 spans 15 amino acids. CDR1 and CDR2 from the germline V gene are SGHVS and FQNEAQ. The CDR3 region is CASSLGGYSNQPQHF. CDR3 DNA sequence: TGTGCCAGCAGCTTAGGAGGGTATAGCAATCAGCCCCAGCATTTT.

The rearrangement uses TRBV2 and TRBJ2-7; D perhaps matches TRBD2 (6 bases). The V gene's germline CDR1 is SNHLY and CDR2 FYNNEI. Trimming removed 7 bases at V and 4 bases at J, with 14 bases between. This CDR3 contains 13 residues. CDR3 loop: CASTGTGKYEQYF. The CDR3, as DNA: TGTGCCAGCACCGGGACTGGCAAATACGAGCAGTACTTC.

The chain has TRBV30 and TRBJ2-7; TRBD2 matches at 10 bases. Trimming cost V 8 bases and J 2 bases; bases outside gene matches: 12. The CDR3 is 15 amino acids. From germline, CDR1 is GTSNPN and CDR2 SVGIG (reference sequence). The CDR3 sequence: CAGQGTSGTTYEQYF. The CDR3 DNA reads as TGTGCCGGCCAAGGAACTAGCGGGACAACCTACGAGCAGTACTTC.

The rearrangement links TRBV27 to TRBJ1-2, with 8 bases fitting TRBD1. The trim removed 7 bases at V and 4 bases at J, leaving 8 bases unmatched. This CDR3 is 14 amino acids long. Per the germline V gene, CDR1 is MNHEY and CDR2 is SMNVEV (reference sequence). DNA for the CDR3: TGTGCCAGCAAAGAGACAGGGGCCTTCTATGGCTACACCTTC. Amino acids: CASKETGAFYGYTF.

The V call is TRBV6-1, the J call TRBJ2-7; tentatively, D is TRBD1 (5 bases). This CDR3 comprises 14 residues. Germline V gene data show CDR1 as MNHNS and CDR2 as SASEGT. V gave up 6 bases and J gave up 0 bases, with 12 bases separating them. CDR3: CASSGHRSSYEQYF. The CDR3 DNA is TGTGCCAGCAGCGGACACCGGAGCTCCTACGAGCAGTACTTC.

The V gene is TRBV25-1, the J gene TRBJ2-7; weak D call: TRBD1 (6 bases). Germline V CDR1 and CDR2: MGHDK, SYGVNS. This CDR3 has 14 amino acids. Trimming pared 1 base from V and 5 bases from J, leaving 12 bases between. The CDR3 DNA is TGTGCCAGCAGTGAATTTGACAGGTACGACGAGCAGTACTTC. This translates into CASSEFDRYDEQYF.

This rearrangement joins TRBV6-1 to TRBJ2-7; 7 bases line up with TRBD2. With 4 bases clipped from V and 3 bases from J, the junction kept 6 bases outside the gene matches. The CDR3 contains 14 residues. Germline V gene sequence: CDR1 MNHNS, CDR2 SASEGT. CDR3 DNA: TGTGCCAGCAGTGCCGGGACTATATACTACGAGCAGTACTTC. Translation: CASSAGTIYYEQYF.

This sequence joins TRBV5-6 and TRBJ1-1, with D tentatively TRBD1 (5 bases). V dropped 0 bases and J dropped 5 bases, with 11 bases sitting between them. CDR1 is SGHDT, CDR2 YYEEEE, per germline. This CDR3 is built from 14 residues. The CDR3 nucleotides are TGTGCCAGCAGCTTGGAGACAGTTCATACTGAAGCTTTCTTT. Residues: CASSLETVHTEAFF.